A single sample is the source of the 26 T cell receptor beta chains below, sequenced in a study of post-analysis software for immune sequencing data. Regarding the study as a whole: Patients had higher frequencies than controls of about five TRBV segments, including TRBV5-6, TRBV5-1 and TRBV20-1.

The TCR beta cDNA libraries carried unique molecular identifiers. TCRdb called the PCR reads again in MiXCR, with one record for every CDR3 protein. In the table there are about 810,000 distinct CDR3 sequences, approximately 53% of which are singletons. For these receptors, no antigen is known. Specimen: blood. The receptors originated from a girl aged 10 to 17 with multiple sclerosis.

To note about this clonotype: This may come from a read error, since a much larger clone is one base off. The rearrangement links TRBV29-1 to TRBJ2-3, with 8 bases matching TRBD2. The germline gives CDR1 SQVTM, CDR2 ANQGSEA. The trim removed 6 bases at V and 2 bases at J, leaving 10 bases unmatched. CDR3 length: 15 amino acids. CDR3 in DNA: TGCAGCGTGGGAAAACGGGGGGGACCCACAGATACGCAGTATTTT. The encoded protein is CSVGKRGGPTDTQYF.

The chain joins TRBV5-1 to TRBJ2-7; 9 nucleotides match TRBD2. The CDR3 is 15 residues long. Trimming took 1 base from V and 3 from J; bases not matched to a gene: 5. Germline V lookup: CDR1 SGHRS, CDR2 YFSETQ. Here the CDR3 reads CASSLQGSGSYEQYF. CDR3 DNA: TGCGCCAGCAGCTTGCAGGGTAGCGGGAGCTACGAGCAGTACTTC.

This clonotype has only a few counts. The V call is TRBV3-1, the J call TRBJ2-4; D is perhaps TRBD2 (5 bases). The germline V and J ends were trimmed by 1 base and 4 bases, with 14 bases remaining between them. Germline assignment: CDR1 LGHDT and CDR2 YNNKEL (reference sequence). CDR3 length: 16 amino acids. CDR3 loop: CASSQGFGGLKNIQYF. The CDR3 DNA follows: TGTGCCAGCAGCCAAGGGTTTGGCGGGCTAAAAAACATTCAGTACTTC.

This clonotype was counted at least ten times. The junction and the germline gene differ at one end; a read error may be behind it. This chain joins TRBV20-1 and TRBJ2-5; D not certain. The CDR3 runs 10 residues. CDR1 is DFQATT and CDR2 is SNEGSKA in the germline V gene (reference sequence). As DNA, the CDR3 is TGCAGCGCTAAACAAGAGACCCAGTACTTC. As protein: CSAKQETQYF.

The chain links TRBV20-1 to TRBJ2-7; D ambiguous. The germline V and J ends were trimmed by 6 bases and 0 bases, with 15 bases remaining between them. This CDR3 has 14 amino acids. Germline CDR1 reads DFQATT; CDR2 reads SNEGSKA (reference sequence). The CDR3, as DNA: TGCAGTGCCCAGGTCGGGCCTAGCTCCTACGAGCAGTACTTC. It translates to CSAQVGPSSYEQYF.

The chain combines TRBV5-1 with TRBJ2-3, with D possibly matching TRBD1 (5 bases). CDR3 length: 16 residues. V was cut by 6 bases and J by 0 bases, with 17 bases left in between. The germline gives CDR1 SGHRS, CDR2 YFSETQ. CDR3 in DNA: TGCGCCAGCACCTCCTTCGCAGGGCGAAGCACAGATACGCAGTATTTT. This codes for CASTSFAGRSTDTQYF.

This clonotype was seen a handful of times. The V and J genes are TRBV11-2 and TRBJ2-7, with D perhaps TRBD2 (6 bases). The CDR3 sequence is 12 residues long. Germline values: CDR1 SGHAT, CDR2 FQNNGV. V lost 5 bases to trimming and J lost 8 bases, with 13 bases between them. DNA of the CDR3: TGTGCCAGCAGCCCAGGCGGAGGGAAGCAGTACTTC. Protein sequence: CASSPGGGKQYF.

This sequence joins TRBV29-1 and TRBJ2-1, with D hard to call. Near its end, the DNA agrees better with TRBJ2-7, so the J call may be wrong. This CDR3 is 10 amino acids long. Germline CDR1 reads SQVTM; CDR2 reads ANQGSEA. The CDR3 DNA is TGCAGCGTGCGTACCAGTGAGCAGTACTTC. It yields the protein CSVRTSEQYF.

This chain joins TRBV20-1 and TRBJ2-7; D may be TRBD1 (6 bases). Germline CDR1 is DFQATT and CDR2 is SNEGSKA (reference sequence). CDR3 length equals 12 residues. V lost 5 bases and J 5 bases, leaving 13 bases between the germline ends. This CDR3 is CSAGRGHNEQYF. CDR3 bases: TGCAGTGCTGGCAGGGGTCACAACGAGCAGTACTTC.

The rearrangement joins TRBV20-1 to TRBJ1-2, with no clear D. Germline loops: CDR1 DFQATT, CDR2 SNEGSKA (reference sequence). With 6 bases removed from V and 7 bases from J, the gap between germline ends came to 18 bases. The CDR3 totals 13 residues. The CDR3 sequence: CSAGGGWSLGYTF. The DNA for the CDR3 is TGCAGTGCCGGCGGAGGTTGGTCCCTTGGCTACACCTTC.

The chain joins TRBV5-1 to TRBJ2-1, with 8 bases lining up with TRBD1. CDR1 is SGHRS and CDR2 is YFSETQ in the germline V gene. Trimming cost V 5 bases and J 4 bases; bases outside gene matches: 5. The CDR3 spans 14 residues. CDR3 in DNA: TGCGCCAGCAGGGACAGGGACAAATACAATGAGCAGTTCTTC. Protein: CASRDRDKYNEQFF.

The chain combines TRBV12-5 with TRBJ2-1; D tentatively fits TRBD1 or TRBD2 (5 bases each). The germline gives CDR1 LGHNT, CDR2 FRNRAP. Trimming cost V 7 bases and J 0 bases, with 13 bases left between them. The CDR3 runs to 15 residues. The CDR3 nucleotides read TGTGCTAGTGTCACCGGGACGGTCTCCTACAATGAGCAGTTCTTC. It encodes CASVTGTVSYNEQFF.

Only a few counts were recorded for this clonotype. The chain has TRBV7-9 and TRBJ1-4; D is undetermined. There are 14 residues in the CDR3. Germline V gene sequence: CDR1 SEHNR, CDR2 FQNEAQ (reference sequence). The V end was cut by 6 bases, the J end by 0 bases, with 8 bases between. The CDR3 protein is CASREYATNEKLFF. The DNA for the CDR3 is TGTGCCAGCAGGGAGTACGCAACTAATGAAAAACTGTTTTTT.

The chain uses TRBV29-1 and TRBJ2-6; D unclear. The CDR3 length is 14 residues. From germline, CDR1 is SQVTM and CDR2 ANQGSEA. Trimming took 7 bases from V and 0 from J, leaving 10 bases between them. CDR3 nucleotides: TGCAGCGCCTATCTGGCCTCTGGGGCCAACGTCCTGACTTTC. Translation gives CSAYLASGANVLTF. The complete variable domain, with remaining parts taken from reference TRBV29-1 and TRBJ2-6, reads SAVISQKPSRDICQRGTSLTIQCQVDSQVTMMFWYRQQPGQSLTLIATANQGSEATYESGFVIDKFPISRPNLTFSTLTVSNMSPEDSSIYLCSAYLASGANVLTFGAGSRLTVL.

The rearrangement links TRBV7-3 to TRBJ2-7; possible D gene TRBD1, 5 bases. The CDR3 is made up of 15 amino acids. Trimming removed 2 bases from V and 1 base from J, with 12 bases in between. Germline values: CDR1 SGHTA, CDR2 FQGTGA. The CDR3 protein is CASSLVQVGSYEQYF. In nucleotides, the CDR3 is TGTGCCAGCAGCTTAGTACAGGTTGGATCCTACGAGCAGTACTTC.

CDR3 amino acids: CASSQRVPSGGQYNEQFF. In DNA, the CDR3 is TGTGCCAGCAGCCAACGAGTCCCTAGCGGGGGACAGTACAATGAGCAGTTCTTC. This chain uses TRBV4-2 with TRBJ2-1; 10 nucleotides agree with TRBD2. Per germline, CDR1 LGHNA and CDR2 YNFKEQ. After removal of 2 bases from V and 4 bases from J, the junction contained 11 bases not matched to a gene. The CDR3 sequence is 18 residues long.

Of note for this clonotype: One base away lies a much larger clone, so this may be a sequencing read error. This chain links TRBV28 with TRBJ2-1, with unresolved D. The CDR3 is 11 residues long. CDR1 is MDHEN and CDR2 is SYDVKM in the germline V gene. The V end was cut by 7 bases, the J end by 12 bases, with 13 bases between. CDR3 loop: CASTGRAGQFF. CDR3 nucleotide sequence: TGTGCCAGCACAGGCCGGGCTGGGCAGTTCTTC.

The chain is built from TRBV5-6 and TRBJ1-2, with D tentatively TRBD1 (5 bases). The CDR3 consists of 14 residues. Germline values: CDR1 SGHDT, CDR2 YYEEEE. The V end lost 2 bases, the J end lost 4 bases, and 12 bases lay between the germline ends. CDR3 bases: TGTGCCAGCAGCTTCGGGGCAGACCCCTATGGCTACACCTTC. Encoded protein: CASSFGADPYGYTF.

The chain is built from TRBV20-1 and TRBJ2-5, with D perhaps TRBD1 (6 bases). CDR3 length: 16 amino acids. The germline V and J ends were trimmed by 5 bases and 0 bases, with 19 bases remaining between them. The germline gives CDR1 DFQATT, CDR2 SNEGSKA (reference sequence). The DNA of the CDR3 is TGCAGTGCTGATTATCGGGACACTTGGTACCAAGAGACCCAGTACTTC. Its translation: CSADYRDTWYQETQYF.

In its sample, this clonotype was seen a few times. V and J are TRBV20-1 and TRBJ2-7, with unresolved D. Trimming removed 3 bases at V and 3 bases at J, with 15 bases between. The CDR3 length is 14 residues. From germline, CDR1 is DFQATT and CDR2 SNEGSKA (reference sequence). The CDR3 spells CSARRGGFGYEQYF. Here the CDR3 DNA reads TGCAGTGCTAGGCGCGGCGGTTTTGGCTACGAGCAGTACTTC.

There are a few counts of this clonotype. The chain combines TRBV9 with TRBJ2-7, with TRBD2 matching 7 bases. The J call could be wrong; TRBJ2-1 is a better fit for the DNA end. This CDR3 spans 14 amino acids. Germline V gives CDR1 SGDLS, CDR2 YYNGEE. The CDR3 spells CASSVDGGRQEQFF. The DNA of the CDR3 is TGTGCCAGCAGCGTAGACGGGGGGAGGCAGGAGCAGTTCTTC.

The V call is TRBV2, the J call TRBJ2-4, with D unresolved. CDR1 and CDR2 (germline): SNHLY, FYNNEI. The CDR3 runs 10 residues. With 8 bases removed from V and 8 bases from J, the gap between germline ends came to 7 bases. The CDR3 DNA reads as TGTGCCAGCGGTGTTTACATTCAGTACTTC. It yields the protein CASGVYIQYF.

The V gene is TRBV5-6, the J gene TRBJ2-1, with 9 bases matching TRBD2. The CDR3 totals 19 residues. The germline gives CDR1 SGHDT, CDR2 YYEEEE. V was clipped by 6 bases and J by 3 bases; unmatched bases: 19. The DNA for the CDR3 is TGTGCCAGCACAAGCTCACGAGCGGGGGGCCTCAACCTCTACAATGAGCAGTTCTTC. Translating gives CASTSSRAGGLNLYNEQFF.

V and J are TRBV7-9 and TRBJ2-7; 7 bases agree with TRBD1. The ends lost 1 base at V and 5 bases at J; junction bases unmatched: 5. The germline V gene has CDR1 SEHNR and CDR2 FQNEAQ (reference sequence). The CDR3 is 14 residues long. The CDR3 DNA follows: TGTGCCAGCAGCTTAGAAGGGACAGTAAACGAGCAGTACTTC. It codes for CASSLEGTVNEQYF.

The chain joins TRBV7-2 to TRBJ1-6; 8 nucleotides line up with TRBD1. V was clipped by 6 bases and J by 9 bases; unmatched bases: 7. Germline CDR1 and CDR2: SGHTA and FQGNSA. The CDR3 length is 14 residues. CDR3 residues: CASRLDRVPSPLHF. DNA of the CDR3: TGTGCCAGCAGGTTGGACAGGGTACCTTCACCCCTCCACTTT.

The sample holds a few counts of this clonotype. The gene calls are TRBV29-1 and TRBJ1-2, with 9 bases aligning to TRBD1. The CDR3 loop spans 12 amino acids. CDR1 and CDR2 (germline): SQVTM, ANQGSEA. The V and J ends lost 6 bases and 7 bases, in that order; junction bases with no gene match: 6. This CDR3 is CSVETGGGGYTF. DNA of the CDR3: TGCAGCGTGGAGACAGGGGGAGGTGGCTACACCTTC.